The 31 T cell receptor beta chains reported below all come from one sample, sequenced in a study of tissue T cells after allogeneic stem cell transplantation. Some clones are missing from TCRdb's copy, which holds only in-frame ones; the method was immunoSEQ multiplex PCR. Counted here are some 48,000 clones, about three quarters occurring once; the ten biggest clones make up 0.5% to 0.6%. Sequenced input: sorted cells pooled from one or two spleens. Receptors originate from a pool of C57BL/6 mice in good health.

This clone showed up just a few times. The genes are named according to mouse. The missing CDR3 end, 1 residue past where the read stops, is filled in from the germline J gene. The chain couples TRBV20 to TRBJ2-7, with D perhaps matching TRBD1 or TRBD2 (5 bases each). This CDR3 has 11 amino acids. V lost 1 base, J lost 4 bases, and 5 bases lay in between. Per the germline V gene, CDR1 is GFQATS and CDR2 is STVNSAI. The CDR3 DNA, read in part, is TGTGGTGCTAGGGGGGGGTATGAACAGTAC. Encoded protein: CGARGGYEQY. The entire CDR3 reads CGARGGYEQYF.

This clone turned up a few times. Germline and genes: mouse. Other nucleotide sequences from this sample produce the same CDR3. The CDR3 DNA, read in part, is TGTGCCAGCGGTGATGCAGACACCCAGTAC. It encodes CASGDADTQY. The full CDR3 is CASGDADTQYF. The J gene is TRBJ2-5, the V gene TRBV13-2; D gene ambiguous. The read ends 1 residue before the CDR3 terminus; that terminus is restored from the germline J gene. The CDR3 is 11 residues long. V gave up 0 bases and J gave up 5 bases, with 1 base separating them. Germline-derived CDR1 and CDR2 are NNHNN and SYGAGS (reference sequence).

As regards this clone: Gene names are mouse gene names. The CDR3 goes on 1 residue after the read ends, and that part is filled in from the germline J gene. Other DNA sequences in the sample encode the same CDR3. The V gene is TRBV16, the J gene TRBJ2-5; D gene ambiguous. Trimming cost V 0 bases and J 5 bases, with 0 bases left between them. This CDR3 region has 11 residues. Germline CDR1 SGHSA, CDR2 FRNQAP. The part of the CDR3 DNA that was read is TGTGCAAGCAGCTTAGAAGACACCCAGTAC. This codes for CASSLEDTQY. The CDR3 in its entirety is CASSLEDTQYF.

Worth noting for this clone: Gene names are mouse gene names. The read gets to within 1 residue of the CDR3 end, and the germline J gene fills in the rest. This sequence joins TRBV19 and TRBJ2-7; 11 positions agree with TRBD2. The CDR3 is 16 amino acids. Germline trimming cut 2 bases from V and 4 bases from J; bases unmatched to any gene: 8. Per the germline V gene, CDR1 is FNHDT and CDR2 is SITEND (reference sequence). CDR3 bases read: TGTGCCAGCAGTATGGCCTCCGGGACTGGGGGTTATGAACAGTAC. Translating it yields CASSMASGTGGYEQY. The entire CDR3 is CASSMASGTGGYEQYF.

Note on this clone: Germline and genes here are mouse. The CDR3 sequence is CASSSSSGGWDTLYF. The CDR3 DNA, read in part, is TGTGCCAGCAGCTCCTCCTCTGGGGGGTGGGACACCTTGTAC. The rearrangement links TRBV3 to TRBJ2-4, with 8 bases that match TRBD2. The sequenced fragment ends 1 residue before the CDR3 boundary, so the rest is inferred from the germline J gene. CDR1 and CDR2 from the germline V gene are SNHLY and FYNGKV (reference sequence). The CDR3 runs to 15 residues. Trimming at V came to 4 bases and at J to 7 bases, leaving 10 bases not matched to a gene.

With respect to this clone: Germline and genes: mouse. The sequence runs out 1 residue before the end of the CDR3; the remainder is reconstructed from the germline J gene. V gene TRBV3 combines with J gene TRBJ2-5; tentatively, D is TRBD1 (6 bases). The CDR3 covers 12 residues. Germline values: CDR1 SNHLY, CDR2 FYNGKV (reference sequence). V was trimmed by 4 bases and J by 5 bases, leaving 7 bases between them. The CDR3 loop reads CASSSGVDTQYF. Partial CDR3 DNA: TGTGCCAGCAGCTCAGGGGTAGACACCCAGTAC.

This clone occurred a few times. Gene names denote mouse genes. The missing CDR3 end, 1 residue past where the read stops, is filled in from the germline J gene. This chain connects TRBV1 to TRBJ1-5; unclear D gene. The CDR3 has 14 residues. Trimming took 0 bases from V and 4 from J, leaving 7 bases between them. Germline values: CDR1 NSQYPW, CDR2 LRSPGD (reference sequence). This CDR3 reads CTCSADQRNQAPLF. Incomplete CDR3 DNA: TGCACCTGCAGTGCAGATCAGAGGAACCAGGCTCCGCTT.

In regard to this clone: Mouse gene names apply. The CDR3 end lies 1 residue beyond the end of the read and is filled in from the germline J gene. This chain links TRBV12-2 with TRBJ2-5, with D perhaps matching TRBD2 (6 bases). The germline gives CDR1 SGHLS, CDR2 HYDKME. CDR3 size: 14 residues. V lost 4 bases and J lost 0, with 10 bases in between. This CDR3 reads CASSMGVNQDTQYF. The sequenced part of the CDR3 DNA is TGTGCCAGCTCCATGGGGGTGAACCAAGACACCCAGTAC.

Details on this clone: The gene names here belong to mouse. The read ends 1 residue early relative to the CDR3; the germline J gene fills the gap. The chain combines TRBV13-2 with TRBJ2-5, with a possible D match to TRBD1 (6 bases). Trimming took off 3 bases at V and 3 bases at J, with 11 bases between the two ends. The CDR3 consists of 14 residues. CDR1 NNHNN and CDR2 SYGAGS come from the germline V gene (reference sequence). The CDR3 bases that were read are TGTGCCAGCGGTGCCGGGACATCACAAGACACCCAGTAC. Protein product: CASGAGTSQDTQY. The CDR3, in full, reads CASGAGTSQDTQYF.

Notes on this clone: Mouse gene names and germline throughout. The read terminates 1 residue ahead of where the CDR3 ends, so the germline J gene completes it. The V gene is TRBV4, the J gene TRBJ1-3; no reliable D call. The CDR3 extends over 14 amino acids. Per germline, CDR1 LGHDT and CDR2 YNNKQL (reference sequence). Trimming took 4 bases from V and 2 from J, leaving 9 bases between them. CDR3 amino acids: CASSFGRPGNTLYF. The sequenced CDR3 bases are TGTGCCAGCAGCTTTGGCAGACCTGGAAATACGCTCTAT.

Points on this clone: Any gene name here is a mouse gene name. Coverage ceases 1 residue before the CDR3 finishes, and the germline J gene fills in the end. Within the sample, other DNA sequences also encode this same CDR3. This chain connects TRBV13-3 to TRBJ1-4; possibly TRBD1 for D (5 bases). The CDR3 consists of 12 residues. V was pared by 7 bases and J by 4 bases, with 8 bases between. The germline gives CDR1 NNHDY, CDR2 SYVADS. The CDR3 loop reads CASGDSNERLFF. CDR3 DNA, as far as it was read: TGTGCCAGCGGAGACAGCAACGAAAGATTATTT.

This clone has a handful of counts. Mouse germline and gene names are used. CDR3 sequence: CGARRDWGGDEQYF. The sequenced CDR3 bases are TGTGGTGCTAGGCGGGACTGGGGGGGCGATGAACAGTAC. J is TRBJ2-7 and V is TRBV20; 14 nucleotides align to TRBD2. Read data end 1 residue before the CDR3 end; the end is taken from the germline J gene. This CDR3 has 14 residues. Germline V gene data show CDR1 as GFQATS and CDR2 as STVNSAI. The junction had 2 bases not matched to a gene; V was cut back by 2 bases and J by 5 bases.

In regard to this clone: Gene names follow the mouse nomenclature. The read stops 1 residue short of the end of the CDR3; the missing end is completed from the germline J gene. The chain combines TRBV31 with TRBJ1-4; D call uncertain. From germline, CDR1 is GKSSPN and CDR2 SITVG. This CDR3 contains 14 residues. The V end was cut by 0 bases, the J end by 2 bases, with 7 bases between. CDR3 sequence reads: CAWSLGKSNERLFF. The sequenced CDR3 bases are TGTGCCTGGAGTCTTGGCAAATCCAACGAAAGATTATTT.

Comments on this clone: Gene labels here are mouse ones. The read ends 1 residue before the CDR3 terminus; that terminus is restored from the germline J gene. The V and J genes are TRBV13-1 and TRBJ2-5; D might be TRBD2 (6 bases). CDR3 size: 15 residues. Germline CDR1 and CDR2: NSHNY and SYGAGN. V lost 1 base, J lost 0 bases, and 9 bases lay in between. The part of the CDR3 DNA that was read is TGTGCCAGCAGTGATCTGGGGCCCAACCAAGACACCCAGTAC. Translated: CASSDLGPNQDTQY. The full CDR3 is CASSDLGPNQDTQYF.

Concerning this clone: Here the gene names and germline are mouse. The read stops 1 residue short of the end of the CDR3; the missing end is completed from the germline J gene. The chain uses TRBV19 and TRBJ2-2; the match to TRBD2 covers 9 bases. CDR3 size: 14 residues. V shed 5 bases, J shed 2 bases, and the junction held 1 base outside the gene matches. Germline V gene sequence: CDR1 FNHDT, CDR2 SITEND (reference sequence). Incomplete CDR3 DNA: TGTGCCAGCAGGGACTGGGGTAACACCGGGCAGCTCTAC. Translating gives CASRDWGNTGQLY. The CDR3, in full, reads CASRDWGNTGQLYF.

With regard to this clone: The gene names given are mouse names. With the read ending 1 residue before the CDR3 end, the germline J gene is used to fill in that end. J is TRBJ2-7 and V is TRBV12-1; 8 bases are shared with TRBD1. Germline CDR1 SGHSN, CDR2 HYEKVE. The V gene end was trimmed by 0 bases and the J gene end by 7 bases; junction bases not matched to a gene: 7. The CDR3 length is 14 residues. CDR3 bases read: TGTGCCAGCTCTCTCGAGACAGGGGTCTGGGAACAGTAC. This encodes CASSLETGVWEQY. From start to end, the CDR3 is CASSLETGVWEQYF.

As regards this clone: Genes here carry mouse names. Incomplete CDR3 DNA: TGTGCCAGCAGCTCCCGGGCTTATAATTCGCCCCTCTAC. It yields the protein CASSSRAYNSPLY. The whole CDR3 region reads CASSSRAYNSPLYF. The chain carries TRBV4 and TRBJ1-6; D is unclear. The CDR3 is cut off 1 residue early in the read; its end comes from the germline J gene. TRBJ1-6 is an ORF, with its function uncertain. This CDR3 is built from 14 residues. From germline, CDR1 is LGHDT and CDR2 YNNKQL (reference sequence). V lost 4 bases and J lost 4, with 8 bases in between.

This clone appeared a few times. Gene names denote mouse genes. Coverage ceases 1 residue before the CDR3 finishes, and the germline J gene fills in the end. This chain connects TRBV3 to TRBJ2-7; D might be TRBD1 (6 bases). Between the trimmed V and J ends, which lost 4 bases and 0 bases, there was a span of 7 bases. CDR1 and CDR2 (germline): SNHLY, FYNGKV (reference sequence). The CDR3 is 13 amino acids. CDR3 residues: CASSSDSSYEQYF. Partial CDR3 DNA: TGTGCCAGCAGCTCGGACAGCTCCTATGAACAGTAC.

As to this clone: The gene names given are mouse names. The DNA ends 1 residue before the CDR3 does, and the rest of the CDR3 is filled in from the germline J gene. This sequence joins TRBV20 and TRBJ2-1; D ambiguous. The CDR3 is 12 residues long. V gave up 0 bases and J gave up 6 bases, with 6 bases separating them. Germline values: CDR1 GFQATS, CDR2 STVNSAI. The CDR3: CGAREAAAEQFF. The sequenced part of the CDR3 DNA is TGTGGTGCTAGGGAAGCTGCTGCTGAGCAGTTC. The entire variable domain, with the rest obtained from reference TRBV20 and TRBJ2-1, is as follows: GALVYQYPRRTICKSGTSMRMECQAVGFQATSVAWYRQSPQKTFELIALSTVNSAIKYEQNFTQEKFPISHPNLSFSSMTVLNAYLEDRGLYLCGAREAAAEQFFGPGTRLTVL.

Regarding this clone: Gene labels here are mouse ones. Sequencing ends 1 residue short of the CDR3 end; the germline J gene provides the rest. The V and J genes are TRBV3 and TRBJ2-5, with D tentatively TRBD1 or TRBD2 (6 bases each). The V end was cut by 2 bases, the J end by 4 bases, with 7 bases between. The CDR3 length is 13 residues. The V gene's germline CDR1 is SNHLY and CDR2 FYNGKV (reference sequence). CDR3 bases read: TGTGCCAGCAGCTTAAGGGGGGAAGACACCCAGTAC. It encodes CASSLRGEDTQY. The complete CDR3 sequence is CASSLRGEDTQYF.

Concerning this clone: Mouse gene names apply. The CDR3 bases that were read are TGTGCCAGCAGCTGGACTGGAAACACCGGGCAGCTCTAC. It translates to CASSWTGNTGQLY. Given in full, the CDR3 is CASSWTGNTGQLYF. The chain combines TRBV5 with TRBJ2-2, with 7 bases fitting TRBD2. The CDR3 end lies 1 residue beyond the end of the read and is filled in from the germline J gene. The CDR3 is 14 residues long. J gave up 1 base and V 5 bases, and 1 base lay outside the gene matches. Germline V gives CDR1 LGHNA, CDR2 YNLKQL (reference sequence).

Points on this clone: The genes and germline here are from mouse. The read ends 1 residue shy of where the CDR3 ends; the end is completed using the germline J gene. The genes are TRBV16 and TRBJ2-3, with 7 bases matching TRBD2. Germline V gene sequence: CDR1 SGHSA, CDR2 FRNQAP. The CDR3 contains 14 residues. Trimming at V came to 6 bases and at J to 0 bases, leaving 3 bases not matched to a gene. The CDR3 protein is CASRDWVSAETLYF. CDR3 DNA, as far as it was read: TGTGCAAGCAGAGACTGGGTTAGTGCAGAAACGCTGTAT.

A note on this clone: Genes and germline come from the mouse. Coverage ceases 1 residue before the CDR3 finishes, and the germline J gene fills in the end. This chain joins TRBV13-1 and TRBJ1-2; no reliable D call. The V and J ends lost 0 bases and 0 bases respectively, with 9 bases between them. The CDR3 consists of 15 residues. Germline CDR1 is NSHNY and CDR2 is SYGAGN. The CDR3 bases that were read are TGTGCCAGCAGTGATGCAAAGGCAACAAACTCCGACTACACC. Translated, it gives CASSDAKATNSDYT. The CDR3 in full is CASSDAKATNSDYTF.

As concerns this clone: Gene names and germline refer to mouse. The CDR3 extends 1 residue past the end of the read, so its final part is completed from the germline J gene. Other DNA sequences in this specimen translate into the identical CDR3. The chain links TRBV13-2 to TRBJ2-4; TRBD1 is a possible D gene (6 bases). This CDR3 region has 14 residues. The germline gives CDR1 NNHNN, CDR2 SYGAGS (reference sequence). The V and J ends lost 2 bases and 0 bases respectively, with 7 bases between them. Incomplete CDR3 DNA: TGTGCCAGCGGTGACAGGGGTAGTCAAAACACCTTGTAC. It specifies CASGDRGSQNTLY. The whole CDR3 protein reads CASGDRGSQNTLYF.

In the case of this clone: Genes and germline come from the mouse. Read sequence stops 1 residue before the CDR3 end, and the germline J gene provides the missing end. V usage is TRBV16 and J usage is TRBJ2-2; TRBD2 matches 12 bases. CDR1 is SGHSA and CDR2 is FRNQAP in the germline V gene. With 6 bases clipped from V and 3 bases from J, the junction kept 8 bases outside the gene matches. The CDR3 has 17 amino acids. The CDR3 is CASSPTGGAQDTGQLYF. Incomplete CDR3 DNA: TGTGCAAGCAGTCCGACTGGGGGGGCGCAGGACACCGGGCAGCTCTAC.

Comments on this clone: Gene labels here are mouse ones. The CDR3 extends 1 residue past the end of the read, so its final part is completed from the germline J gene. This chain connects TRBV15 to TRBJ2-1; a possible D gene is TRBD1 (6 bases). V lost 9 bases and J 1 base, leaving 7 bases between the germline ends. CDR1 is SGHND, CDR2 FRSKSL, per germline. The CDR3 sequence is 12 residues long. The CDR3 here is CARDRNYAEQFF. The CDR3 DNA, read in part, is TGTGCCAGGGACAGAAACTATGCTGAGCAGTTC.

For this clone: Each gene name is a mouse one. CDR3 sequence reads: CASSPRGRLDTQYF. The sequenced part of the CDR3 DNA is TGTGCCAGCAGCCCCAGGGGGCGCCTAGACACCCAGTAC. This sequence joins TRBV5 and TRBJ2-5; 8 nucleotides align to TRBD1. The read falls 1 residue short of the CDR3 end, and the missing part is taken from the germline J gene. V shed 4 bases and J 5 bases; nucleotides not matched to a gene: 5. CDR1 is LGHNA, CDR2 YNLKQL, per germline (reference sequence). CDR3 length: 14 residues.

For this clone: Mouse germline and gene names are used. CDR3 DNA, as far as it was read: TGTGCCAGCAGTTGGACAGGGGATTCGCCCCTCTAC. Its protein is CASSWTGDSPLY. The complete CDR3 reads CASSWTGDSPLYF. The chain carries TRBV13-1 and TRBJ1-6; 9 bases fit TRBD1. The DNA ends 1 residue before the CDR3 does, and the rest of the CDR3 is filled in from the germline J gene. TRBJ1-6 is an ORF, and what it does is uncertain. CDR3 length equals 13 residues. Germline V gene data show CDR1 as NSHNY and CDR2 as SYGAGN. The ends lost 4 bases at V and 8 bases at J; junction bases unmatched: 1.

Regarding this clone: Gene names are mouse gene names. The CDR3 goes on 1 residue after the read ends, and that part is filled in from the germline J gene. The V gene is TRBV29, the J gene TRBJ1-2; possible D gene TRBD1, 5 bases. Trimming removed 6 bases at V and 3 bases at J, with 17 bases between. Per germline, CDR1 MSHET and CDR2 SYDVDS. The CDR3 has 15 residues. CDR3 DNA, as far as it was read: TGTGCTAGCAGCAGTTTTGCAGGGAGGGACTCCGACTACACC. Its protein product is CASSSFAGRDSDYT. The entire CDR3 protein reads CASSSFAGRDSDYTF. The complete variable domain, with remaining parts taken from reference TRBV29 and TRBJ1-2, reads DMKVTQMPRYLIKRMGENVLLECGQDMSHETMYWYRQDPGLGLQLIYISYDVDSNSEGDIPKGYRVSRKKREHFSLILDSAKTNQTSVYFCASSSFAGRDSDYTFGSGTRLLVI.

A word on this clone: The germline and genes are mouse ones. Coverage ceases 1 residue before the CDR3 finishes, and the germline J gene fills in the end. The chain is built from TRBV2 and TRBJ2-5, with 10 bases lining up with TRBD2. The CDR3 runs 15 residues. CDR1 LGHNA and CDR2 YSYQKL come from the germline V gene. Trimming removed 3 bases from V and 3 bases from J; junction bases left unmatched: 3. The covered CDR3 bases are TGTGCCAGCAGCCAGCCGGGACTGGGGCAAGACACCCAGTAC. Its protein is CASSQPGLGQDTQY. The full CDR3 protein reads CASSQPGLGQDTQYF.

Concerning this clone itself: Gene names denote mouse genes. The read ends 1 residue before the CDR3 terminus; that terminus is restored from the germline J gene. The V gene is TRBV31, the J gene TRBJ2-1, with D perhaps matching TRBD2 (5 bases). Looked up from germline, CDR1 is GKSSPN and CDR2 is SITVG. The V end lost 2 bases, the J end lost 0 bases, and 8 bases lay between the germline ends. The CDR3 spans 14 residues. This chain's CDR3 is CAWSGWVNYAEQFF. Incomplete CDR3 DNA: TGTGCCTGGAGTGGCTGGGTTAACTATGCTGAGCAGTTC. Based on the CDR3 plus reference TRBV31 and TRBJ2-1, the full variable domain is AQTIHQWPVAEIKAVGSPLSLGCTIKGKSSPNLYWYWQATGGTLQQLFYSITVGQVESVVQLNLSASRPKDDQFILSTEKLLLSHSGFYLCAWSGWVNYAEQFFGPGTRLTVL.